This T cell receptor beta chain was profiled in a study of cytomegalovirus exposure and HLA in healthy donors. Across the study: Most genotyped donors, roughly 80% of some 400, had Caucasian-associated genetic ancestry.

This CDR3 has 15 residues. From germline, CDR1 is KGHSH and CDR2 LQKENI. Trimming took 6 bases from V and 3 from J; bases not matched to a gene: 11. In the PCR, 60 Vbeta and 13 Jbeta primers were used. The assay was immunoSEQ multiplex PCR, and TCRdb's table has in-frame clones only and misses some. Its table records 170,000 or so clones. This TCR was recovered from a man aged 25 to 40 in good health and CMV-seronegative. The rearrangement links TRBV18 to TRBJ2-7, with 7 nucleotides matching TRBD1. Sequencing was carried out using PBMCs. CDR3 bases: TGTGCCAGCTCCCCAGGGACAGCATCGGGCTACGAGCAGTACTTC. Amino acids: CASSPGTASGYEQYF.